This T cell receptor (beta chain) comes out of a study of cytomegalovirus exposure and HLA in healthy donors. Whole-study findings and limits: A list of more than 150 TCR beta chains associated with cytomegalovirus was given. Analysis was carried out at a later point, and it linked a missense DCLRE1C variant to TCR beta V- and J-gene trimming.

A word on this clone: Its specificity is unknown.

Primers: 60 Vbeta forward and 13 Jbeta reverse. The table came from immunoSEQ multiplex PCR; TCRdb's copy has only in-frame clones and leaves some out. Of around 99,000 clones listed, 60% to 85% are singletons. In germline, CDR1 is SEHNR, CDR2 FQNEAQ (reference sequence). The V gene lost 5 bases and the J gene lost 2 bases, with 10 bases spanning the gap. This CDR3 has 13 residues. This TCR derives from a man aged 50 to 59 in good health and CMV-seropositive. The chain uses TRBV7-9 and TRBJ2-7; TRBD2 might be the D (5 bases). The specimen was PBMCs. The CDR3 region has the DNA TGTGCCAGCAGCATGGGAGCCACCTACGAGCAGTACTTC. It translates to CASSMGATYEQYF.